This T cell receptor (beta chain) was obtained from a study of blood T cells in healthy people across ages. Findings and caveats of the study: Using unsorted PBMCs precluded a conclusive naive versus antigen-experienced comparison.

A second PCR, run for roughly 7 to 12 cycles, used a sample-barcoded 5' primer plus a J-beta primer mix. Through a template-switch adaptor with 12 random nucleotides, each cDNA molecule received a tag. TCRdb reanalysed the 5' RACE reads using MiXCR and keeps one entry per CDR3 protein. The sample consists of 800,000 or so distinct CDR3 sequences, 25% of them appearing once. This clonotype has only a few counts. Its antigen is as yet unknown. This CDR3 spans 13 amino acids. Trimming cost V 0 bases and J 1 base, with 3 bases left between them. Germline CDR1 is MGHRA and CDR2 is YSYEKL. This sample was also put to use in a study of T cells of mothers and their children. From that second work: A second PCR was performed with the M1S primer. This primer added sample barcodes and 2-4 random nucleotides.

The specimen was blood. The chain carries TRBV4-1 and TRBJ1-1; D remains ambiguous. The TCR comes from a boy between 10 and 17 years old in good health. For the CDR3, the DNA is TGCGCCAGCAGCCAAGAATGGAACACTGAAGCTTTCTTT. This codes for CASSQEWNTEAFF.